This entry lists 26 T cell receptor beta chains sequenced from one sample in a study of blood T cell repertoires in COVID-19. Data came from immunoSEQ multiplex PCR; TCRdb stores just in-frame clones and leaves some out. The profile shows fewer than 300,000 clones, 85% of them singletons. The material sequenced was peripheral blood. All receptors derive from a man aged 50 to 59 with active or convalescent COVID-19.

Here the CDR3 reads CASSLAPQNTEAFF. The CDR3 DNA sequence: TGTGCCAGCAGCTTGGCCCCACAGAACACTGAAGCTTTCTTT. The chain links TRBV5-5 to TRBJ1-1; D gene uncertain. Looked up from germline, CDR1 is SGHKS and CDR2 is YYEKEE (reference sequence). The CDR3 extends over 14 amino acids. V was cut by 0 bases and J by 1 base, with 7 bases left in between.

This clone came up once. The CDR3 bases are TGTGCCAGTTCCAGGGCGGGAGTCGAAAGCAATGAGCAGTTCTTC. Its protein is CASSRAGVESNEQFF. The chain uses TRBV6-5 and TRBJ2-1; 7 nucleotides line up with TRBD2. This CDR3 is 15 amino acids long. Germline loops: CDR1 MNHEY, CDR2 SVGAGI. The junction had 14 bases not matched to a gene; V was cut back by 9 bases and J by 6 bases.

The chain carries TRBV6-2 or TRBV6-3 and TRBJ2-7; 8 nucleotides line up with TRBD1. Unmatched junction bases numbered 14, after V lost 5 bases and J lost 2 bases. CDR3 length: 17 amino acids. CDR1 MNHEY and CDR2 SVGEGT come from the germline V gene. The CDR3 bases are TGTGCCAGCAGTATAAGGATTCCGGGACAGGAGACCTACGAGCAGTACTTC. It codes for CASSIRIPGQETYEQYF.

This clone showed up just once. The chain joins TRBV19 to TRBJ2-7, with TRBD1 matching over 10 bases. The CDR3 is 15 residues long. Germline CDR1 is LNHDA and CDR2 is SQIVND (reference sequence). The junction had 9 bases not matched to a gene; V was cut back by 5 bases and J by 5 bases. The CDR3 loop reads CASSLIGDRGHEQYF. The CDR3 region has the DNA TGTGCCAGTAGTCTAATAGGGGACAGGGGCCACGAGCAGTACTTC.

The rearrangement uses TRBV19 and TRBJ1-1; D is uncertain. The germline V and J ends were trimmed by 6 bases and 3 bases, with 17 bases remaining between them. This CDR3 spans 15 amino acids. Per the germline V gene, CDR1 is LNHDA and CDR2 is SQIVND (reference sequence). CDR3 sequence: CASRSIFLRDTEAFF. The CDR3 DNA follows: TGTGCCAGTAGATCAATCTTTCTCCGGGACACTGAAGCTTTCTTT. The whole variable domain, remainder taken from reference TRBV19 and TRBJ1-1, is DGGITQSPKYLFRKEGQNVTLSCEQNLNHDAMYWYRQDPGQGLRLIYYSQIVNDFQKGDIAEGYSVSREKKESFPLTVTSAQKNPTAFYLCASRSIFLRDTEAFFGQGTRLTVV.

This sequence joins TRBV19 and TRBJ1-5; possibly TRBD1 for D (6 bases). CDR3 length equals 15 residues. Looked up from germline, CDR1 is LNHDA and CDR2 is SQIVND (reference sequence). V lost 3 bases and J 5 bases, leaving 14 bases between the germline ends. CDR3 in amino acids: CASSMGALTHQPQHF. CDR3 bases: TGTGCCAGTAGTATGGGGGCCCTGACGCATCAGCCCCAGCATTTT.

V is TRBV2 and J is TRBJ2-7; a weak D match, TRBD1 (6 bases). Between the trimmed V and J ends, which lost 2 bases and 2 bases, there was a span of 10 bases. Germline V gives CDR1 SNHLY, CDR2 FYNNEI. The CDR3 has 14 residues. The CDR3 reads CASSETGNPYEQYF. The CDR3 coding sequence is TGTGCCAGCAGTGAAACAGGGAACCCCTACGAGCAGTACTTC.

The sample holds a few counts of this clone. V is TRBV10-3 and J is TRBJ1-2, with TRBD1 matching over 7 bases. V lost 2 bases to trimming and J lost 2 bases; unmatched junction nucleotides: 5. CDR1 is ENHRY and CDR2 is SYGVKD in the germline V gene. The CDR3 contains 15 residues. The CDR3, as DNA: TGTGCCATCAGTGAGGGTATGACAGGGAACTATGGCTACACCTTC. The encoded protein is CAISEGMTGNYGYTF.

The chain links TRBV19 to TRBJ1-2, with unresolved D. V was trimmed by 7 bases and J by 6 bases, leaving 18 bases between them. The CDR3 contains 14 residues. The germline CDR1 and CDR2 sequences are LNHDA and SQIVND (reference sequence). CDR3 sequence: CASKGTGPWDGYTF. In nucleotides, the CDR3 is TGTGCCAGTAAAGGAACTGGGCCTTGGGATGGCTACACCTTC.

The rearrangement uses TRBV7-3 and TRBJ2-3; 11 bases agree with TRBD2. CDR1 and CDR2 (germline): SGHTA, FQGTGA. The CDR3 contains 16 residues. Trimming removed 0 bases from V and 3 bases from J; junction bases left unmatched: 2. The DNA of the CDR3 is TGTGCCAGCAGCTTAACACTAGCGGGAGATACAGATACGCAGTATTTT. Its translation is CASSLTLAGDTDTQYF.

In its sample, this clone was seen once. This CDR3 is CASSWDREETQYF. The CDR3 coding sequence is TGTGCCAGCAGTTGGGACAGGGAAGAGACCCAGTACTTC. The chain has TRBV12-3 or TRBV12-4 and TRBJ2-5; the match to TRBD1 covers 9 bases. This CDR3 region has 13 residues. The V and J ends lost 4 bases and 3 bases, in that order; junction bases with no gene match: 0.

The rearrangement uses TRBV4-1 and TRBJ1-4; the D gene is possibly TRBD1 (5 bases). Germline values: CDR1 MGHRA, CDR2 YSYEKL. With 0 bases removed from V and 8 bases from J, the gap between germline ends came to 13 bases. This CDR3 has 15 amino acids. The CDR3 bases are TGCGCCAGCAGCCAAGAGCCCGGACAAGACGAAAAACTGTTTTTT. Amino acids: CASSQEPGQDEKLFF.

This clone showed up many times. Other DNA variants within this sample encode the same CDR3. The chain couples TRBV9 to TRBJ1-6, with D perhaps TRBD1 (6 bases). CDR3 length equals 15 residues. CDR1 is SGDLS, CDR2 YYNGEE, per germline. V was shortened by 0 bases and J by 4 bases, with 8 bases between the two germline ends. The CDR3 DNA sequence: TGTGCCAGCAGCGTAGAAGGACAGTATAATTCACCCCTCCACTTT. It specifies CASSVEGQYNSPLHF.

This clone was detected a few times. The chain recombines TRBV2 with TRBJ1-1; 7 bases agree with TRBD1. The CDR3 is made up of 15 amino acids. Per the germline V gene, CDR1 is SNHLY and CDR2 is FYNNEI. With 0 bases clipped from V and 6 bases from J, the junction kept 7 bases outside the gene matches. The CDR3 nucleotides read TGTGCCAGCAGTGAAGCGCCTCACAGGGGCGCTGAAGCTTTCTTT. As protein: CASSEAPHRGAEAFF.

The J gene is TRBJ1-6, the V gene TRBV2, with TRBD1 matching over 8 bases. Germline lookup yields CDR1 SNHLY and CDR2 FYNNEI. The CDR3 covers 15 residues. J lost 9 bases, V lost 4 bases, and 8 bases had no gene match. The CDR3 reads CASSGWQGASSPLHF. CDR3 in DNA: TGTGCCAGCAGTGGGTGGCAGGGGGCGAGTTCACCCCTCCACTTT.

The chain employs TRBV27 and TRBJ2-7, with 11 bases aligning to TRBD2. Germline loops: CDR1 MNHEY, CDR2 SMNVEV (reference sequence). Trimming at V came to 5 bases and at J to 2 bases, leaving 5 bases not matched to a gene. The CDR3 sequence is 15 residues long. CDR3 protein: CASSLGLAVTYEQYF. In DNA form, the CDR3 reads TGTGCCAGCAGTCTGGGACTAGCGGTTACCTACGAGCAGTACTTC.

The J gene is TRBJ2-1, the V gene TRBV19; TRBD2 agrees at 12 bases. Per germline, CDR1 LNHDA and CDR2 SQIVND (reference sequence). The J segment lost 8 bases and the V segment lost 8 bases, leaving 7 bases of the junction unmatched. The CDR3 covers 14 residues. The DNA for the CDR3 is TGTGCCAGTTCGACTAGCGGGAGTTTATATGAGCAGTTCTTC. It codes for CASSTSGSLYEQFF.

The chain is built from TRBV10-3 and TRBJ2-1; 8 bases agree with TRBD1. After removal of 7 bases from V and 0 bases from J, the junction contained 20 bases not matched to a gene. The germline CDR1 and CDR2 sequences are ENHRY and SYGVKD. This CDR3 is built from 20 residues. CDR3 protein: CAITPGDRGIGGHSYNEQFF. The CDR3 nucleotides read TGTGCCATCACCCCTGGTGACAGGGGCATAGGCGGACACTCCTACAATGAGCAGTTCTTC.

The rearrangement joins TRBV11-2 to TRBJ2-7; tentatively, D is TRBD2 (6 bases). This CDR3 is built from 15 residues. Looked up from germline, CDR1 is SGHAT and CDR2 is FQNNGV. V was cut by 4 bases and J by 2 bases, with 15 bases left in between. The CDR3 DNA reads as TGTGCCAGCAGCTCGGGGGAGATAGGGCCCTACGAGCAGTACTTC. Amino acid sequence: CASSSGEIGPYEQYF.

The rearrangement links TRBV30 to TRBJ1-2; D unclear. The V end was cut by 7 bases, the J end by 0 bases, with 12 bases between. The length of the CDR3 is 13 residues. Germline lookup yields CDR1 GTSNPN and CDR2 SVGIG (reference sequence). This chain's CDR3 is CASEVGSNYGYTF. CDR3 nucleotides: TGTGCCTCGGAGGTAGGATCTAACTATGGCTACACCTTC.

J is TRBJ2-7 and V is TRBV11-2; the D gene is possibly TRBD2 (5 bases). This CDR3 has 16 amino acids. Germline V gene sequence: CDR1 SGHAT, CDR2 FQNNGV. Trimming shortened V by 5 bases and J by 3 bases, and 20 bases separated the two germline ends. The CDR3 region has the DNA TGTGCCAGCAGCCGCGTTGTGGGGAGCACCGGCTACGAGCAGTACTTC. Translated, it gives CASSRVVGSTGYEQYF.

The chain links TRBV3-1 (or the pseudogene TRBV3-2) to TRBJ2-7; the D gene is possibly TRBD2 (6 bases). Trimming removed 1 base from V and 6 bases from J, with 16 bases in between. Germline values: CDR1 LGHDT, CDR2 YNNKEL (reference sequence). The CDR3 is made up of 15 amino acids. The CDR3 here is CASSQGNLGGREQYF. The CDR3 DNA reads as TGTGCCAGCAGCCAAGGGAATTTGGGGGGTCGCGAGCAGTACTTC.

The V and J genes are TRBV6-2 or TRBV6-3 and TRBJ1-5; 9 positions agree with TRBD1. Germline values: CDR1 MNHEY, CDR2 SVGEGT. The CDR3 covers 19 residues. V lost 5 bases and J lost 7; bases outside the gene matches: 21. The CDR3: CASSQPRGTGIKWGQPQHF. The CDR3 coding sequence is TGTGCCAGCAGTCAACCCCGGGGGACAGGGATCAAGTGGGGGCAGCCCCAGCATTTT.

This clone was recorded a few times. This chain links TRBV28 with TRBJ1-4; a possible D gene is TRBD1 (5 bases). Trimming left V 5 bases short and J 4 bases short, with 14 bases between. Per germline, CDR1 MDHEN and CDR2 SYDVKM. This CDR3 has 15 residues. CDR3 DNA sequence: TGTGCCAGCAGTCCGTACCAGGGAAATAATGAAAAACTGTTTTTT. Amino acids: CASSPYQGNNEKLFF. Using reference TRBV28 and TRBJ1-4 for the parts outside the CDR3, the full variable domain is DVKVTQSSRYLVKRTGEKVFLECVQDMDHENMFWYRQDPGLGLRLIYFSYDVKMKEKGDIPEGYSVSREKKERFSLILESASTNQTSMYLCASSPYQGNNEKLFFGSGTQLSVL.

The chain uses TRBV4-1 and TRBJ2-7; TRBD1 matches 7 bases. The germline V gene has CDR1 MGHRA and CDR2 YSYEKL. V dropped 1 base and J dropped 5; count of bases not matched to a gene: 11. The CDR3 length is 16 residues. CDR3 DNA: TGCGCCAGCAGCCAAGGGCTGGCCCGAGGGGGCCACGAGCAGTACTTC. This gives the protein CASSQGLARGGHEQYF.

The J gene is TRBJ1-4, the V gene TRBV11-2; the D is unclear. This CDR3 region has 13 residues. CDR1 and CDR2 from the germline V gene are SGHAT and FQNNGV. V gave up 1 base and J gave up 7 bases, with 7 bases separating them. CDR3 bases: TGTGCCAGCAGCTTAGGCCGGGTTGAAAAACTGTTTTTT. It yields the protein CASSLGRVEKLFF. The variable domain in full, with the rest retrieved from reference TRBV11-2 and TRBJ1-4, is EAGVAQSPRYKIIEKRQSVAFWCNPISGHATLYWYQQILGQGPKLLIQFQNNGVVDDSQLPKDRFSAERLKGVDSTLKIQPAKLEDSAVYLCASSLGRVEKLFFGSGTQLSVL.